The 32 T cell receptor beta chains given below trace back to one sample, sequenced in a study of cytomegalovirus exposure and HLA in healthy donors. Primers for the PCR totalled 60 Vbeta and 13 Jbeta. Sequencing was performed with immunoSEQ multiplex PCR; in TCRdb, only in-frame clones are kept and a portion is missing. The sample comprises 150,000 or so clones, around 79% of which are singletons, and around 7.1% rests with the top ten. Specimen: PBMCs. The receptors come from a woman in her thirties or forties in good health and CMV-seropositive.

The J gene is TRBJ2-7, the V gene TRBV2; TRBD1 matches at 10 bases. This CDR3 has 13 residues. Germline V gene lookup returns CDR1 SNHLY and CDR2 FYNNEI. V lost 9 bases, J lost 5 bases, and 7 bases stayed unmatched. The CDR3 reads CARGQGGVDEQYF. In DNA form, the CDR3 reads TGTGCCAGAGGACAGGGGGGAGTCGACGAGCAGTACTTC.

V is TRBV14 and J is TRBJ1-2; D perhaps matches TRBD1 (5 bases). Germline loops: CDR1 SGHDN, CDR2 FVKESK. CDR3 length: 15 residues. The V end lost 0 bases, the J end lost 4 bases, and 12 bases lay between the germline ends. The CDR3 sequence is CASSQDATALYGYTF. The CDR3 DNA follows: TGTGCCAGCAGCCAAGATGCGACAGCACTCTATGGCTACACCTTC.

The CDR3 nucleotides are TGTGCCAGCAGCGCCCGGACTAGAGACCTCGTATTGGGTACGCAGTATTTT. Amino acids: CASSARTRDLVLGTQYF. The genes are TRBV28 and TRBJ2-3, with 7 bases that match TRBD2. This CDR3 is built from 17 residues. CDR1 and CDR2 from the germline V gene are MDHEN and SYDVKM. The junction had 20 bases not matched to a gene; V was cut back by 6 bases and J by 8 bases.

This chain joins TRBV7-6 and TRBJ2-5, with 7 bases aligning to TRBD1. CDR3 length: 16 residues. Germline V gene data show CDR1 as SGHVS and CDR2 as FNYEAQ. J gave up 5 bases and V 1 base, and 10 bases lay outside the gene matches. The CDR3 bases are TGTGCCAGCAGCTTAGAAGGGGGACAGATGGCGGAGACCCAGTACTTC. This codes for CASSLEGGQMAETQYF.

CDR3 DNA sequence: TGCGCCAGCAGCTCGGGACAGGGGCTTGATACGCAGTATTTT. Translating gives CASSSGQGLDTQYF. The gene calls are TRBV5-1 and TRBJ2-3, with 10 bases identical to TRBD1. The germline gives CDR1 SGHRS, CDR2 YFSETQ. This CDR3 has 14 amino acids. J lost 6 bases, V lost 3 bases, and 4 bases had no gene match.

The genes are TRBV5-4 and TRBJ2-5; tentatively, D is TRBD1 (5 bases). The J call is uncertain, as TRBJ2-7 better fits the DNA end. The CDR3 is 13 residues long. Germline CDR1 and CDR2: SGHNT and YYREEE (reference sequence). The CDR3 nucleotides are TGTGCCAGCAGCTTGGACAGGACCGACGAGCAGTACTTC. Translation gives CASSLDRTDEQYF.

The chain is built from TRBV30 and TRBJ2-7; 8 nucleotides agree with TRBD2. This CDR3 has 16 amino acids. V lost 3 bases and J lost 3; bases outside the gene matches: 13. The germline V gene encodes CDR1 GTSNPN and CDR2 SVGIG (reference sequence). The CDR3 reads CAWSYTVGGGGYEQYF. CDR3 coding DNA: TGTGCCTGGAGCTACACCGTCGGGGGGGGCGGCTACGAGCAGTACTTC.

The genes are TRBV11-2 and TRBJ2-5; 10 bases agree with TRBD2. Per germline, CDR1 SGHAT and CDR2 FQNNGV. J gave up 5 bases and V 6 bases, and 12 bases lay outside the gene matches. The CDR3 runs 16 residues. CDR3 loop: CASRHEAGGGWETQYF. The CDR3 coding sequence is TGTGCCAGCAGGCACGAAGCGGGGGGGGGCTGGGAGACCCAGTACTTC.

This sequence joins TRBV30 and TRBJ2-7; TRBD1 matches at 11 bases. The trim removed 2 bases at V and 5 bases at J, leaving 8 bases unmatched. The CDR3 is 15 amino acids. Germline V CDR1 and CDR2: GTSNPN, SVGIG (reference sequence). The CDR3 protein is CAWSRGTGGRNEQYF. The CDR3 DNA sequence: TGTGCCTGGAGTCGGGGGACAGGGGGAAGGAACGAGCAGTACTTC.

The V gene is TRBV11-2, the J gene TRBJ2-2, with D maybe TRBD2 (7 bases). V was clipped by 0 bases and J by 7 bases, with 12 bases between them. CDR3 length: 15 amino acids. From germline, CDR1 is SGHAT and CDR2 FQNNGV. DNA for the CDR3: TGTGCCAGCAGCTTAGAGGCGGGGGCGGGCGGGGAGCTGTTTTTT. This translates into CASSLEAGAGGELFF.

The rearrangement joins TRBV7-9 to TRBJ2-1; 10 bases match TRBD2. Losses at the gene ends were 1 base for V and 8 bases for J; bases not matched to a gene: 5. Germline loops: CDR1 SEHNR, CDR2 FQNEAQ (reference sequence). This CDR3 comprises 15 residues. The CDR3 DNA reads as TGTGCCAGCAGCTTAGGCCAGCGGGGGGGCCATGAGCAGTTCTTC. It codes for CASSLGQRGGHEQFF. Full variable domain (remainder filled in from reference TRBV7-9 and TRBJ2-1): DTGVSQNPRHKITKRGQNVTFRCDPISEHNRLYWYRQTLGQGPEFLTYFQNEAQLEKSRLLSDRFSAERPKGSFSTLEIQRTEQGDSAMYLCASSLGQRGGHEQFFGPGTRLTVL.

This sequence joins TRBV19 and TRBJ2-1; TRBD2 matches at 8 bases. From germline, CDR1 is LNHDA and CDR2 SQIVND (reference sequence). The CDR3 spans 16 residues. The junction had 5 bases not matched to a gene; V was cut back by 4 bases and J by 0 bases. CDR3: CASSSSGAYSYNEQFF. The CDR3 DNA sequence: TGTGCCAGTAGTAGTAGCGGGGCCTACTCCTACAATGAGCAGTTCTTC.

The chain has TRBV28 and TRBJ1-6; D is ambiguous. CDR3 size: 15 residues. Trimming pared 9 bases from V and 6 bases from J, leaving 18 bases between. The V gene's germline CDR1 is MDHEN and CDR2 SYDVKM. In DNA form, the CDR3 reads TGTGCCAGTAGCAGCAAGAAGGTGCCTAATTCACCCCTCCACTTT. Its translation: CASSSKKVPNSPLHF.

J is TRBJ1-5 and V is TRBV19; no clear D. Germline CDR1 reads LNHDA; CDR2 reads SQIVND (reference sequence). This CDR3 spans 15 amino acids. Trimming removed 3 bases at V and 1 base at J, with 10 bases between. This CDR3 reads CASSMGLRSNQPQHF. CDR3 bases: TGTGCCAGTAGTATGGGCCTCAGGAGCAATCAGCCCCAGCATTTT.

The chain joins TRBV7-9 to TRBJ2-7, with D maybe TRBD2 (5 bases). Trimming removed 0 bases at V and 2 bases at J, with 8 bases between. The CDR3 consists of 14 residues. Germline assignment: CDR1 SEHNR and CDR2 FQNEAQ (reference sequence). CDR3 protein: CASSLAGRTYEQYF. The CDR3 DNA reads TGTGCCAGCAGCTTAGCAGGGAGAACCTACGAGCAGTACTTC.

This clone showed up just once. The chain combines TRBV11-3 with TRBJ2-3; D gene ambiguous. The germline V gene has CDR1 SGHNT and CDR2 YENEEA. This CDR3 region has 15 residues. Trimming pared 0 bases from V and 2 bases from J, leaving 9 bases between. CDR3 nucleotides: TGTGCCAGCAGCTTAGATAGTACCCCCACAGATACGCAGTATTTT. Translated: CASSLDSTPTDTQYF.

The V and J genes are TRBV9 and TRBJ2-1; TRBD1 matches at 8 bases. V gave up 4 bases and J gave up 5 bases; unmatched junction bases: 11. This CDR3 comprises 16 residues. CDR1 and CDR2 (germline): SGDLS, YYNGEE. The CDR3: CASSSPPGGRDNEQFF. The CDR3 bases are TGTGCCAGCAGCTCCCCCCCAGGGGGCAGAGACAATGAGCAGTTCTTC.

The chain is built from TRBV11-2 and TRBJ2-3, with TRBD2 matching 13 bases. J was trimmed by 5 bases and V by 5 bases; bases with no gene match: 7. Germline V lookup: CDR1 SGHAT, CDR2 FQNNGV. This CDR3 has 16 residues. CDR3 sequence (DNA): TGTGCCAGCAGCAAGAGGACTAGCGGGGGAGGAGATACGCAGTATTTT. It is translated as CASSKRTSGGGDTQYF.

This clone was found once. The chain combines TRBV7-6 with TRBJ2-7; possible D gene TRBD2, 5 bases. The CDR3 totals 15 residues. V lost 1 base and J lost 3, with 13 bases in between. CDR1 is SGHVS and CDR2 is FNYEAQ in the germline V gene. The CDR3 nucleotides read TGTGCCAGCAGCTTAGGGACCGCGGGTCTCTACGAGCAGTACTTC. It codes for CASSLGTAGLYEQYF. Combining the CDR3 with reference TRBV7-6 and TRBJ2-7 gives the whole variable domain GAGVSQSPRYKVTKRGQDVALRCDPISGHVSLYWYRQALGQGPEFLTYFNYEAQQDKSGLPNDRFSAERPEGSISTLTIQRTEQRDSAMYRCASSLGTAGLYEQYFGPGTRLTVT.

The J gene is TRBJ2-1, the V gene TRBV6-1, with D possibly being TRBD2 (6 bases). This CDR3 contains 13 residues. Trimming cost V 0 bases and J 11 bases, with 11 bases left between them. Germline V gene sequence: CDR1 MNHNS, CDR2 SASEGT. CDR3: CASSEASAGKQFF. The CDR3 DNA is TGTGCCAGCAGTGAAGCCTCGGCGGGAAAGCAGTTCTTC.

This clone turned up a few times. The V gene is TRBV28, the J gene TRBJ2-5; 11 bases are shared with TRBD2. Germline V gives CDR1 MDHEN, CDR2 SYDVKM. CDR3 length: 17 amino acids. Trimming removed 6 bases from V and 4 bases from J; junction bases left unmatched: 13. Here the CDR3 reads CASRGPGLAGAAETQYF. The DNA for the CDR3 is TGTGCCAGCAGGGGCCCCGGACTAGCGGGCGCCGCAGAGACCCAGTACTTC.

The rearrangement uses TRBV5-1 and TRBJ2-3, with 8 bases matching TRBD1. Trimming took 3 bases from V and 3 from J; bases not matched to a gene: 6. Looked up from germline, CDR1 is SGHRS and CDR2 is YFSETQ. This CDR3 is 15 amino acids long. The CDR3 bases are TGCGCCAGCAGCTCGACAGGGGCTCGGACAGATACGCAGTATTTT. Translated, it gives CASSSTGARTDTQYF.

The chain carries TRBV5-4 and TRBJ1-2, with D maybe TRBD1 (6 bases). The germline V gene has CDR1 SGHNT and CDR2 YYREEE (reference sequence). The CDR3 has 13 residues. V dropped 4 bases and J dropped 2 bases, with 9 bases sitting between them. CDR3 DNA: TGTGCCAGCAGCGCCGACAGGAACTATGGCTACACCTTC. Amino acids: CASSADRNYGYTF.

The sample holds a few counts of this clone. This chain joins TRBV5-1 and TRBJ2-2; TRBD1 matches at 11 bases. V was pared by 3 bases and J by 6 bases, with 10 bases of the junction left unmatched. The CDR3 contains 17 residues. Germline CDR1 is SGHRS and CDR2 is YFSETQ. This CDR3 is CASSSKVGQGASGELFF. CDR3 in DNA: TGCGCCAGCAGCTCGAAGGTCGGACAGGGGGCTTCCGGGGAGCTGTTTTTT.

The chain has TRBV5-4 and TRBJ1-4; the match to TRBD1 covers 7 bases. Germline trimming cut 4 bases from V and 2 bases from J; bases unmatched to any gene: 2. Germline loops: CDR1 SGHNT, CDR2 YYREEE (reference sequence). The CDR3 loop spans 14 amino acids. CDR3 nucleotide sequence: TGTGCCAGCAGCAGGGACAGTACTAATGAAAAACTGTTTTTT. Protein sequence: CASSRDSTNEKLFF.

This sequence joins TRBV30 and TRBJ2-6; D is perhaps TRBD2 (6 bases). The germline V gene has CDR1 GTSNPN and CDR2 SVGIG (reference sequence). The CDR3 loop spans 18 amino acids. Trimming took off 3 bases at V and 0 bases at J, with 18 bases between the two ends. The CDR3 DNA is TGTGCCTGGAGCCGACCCGGGGACTCAGTCTCTGGGGCCAACGTCCTGACTTTC. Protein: CAWSRPGDSVSGANVLTF.

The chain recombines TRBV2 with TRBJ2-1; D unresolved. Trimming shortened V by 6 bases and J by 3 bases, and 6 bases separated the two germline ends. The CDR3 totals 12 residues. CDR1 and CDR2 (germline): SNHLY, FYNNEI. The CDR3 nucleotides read TGTGCCAGCAGAGCCCTCTACAATGAGCAGTTCTTC. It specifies CASRALYNEQFF.

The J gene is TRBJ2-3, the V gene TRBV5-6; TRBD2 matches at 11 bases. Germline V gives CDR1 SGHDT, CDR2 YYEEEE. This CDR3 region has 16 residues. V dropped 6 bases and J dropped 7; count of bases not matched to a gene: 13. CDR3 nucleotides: TGTGCCAGCACGCTAATAGCGGGGGGGGCGGGGAATACGCAGTATTTT. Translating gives CASTLIAGGAGNTQYF.

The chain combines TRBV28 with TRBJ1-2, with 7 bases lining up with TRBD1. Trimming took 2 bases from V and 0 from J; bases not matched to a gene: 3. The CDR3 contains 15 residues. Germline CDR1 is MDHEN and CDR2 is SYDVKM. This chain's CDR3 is CASSLPQGANYGYTF. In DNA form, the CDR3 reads TGTGCCAGCAGTTTACCCCAGGGGGCTAACTATGGCTACACCTTC.

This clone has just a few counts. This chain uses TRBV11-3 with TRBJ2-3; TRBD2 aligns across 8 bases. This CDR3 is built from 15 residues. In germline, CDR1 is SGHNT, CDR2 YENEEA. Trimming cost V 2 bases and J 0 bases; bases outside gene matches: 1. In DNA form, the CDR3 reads TGTGCCAGCAGCTTAATAGCGGGGAGCACAGATACGCAGTATTTT. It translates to CASSLIAGSTDTQYF.

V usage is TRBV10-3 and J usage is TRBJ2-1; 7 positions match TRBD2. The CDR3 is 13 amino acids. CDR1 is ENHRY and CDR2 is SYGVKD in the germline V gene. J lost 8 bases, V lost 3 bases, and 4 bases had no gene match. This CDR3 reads CAISDWGRDEQFF. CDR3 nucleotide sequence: TGTGCCATCAGTGACTGGGGGAGGGATGAGCAGTTCTTC.

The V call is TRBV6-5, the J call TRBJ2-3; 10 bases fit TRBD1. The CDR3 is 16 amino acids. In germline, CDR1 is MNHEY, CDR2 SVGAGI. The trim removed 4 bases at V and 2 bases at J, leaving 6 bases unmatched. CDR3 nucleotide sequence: TGTGCCAGCAGTTCGACAGGGGGCGCCGACACAGATACGCAGTATTTT. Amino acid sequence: CASSSTGGADTDTQYF.